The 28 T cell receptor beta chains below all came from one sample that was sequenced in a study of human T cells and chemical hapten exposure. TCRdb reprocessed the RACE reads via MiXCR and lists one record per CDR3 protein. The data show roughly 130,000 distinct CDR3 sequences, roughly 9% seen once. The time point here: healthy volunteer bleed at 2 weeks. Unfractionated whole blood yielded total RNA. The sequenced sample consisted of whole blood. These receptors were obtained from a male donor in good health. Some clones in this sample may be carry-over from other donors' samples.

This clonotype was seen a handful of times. DNA for the CDR3: TGTGCCAGCAGCTTTACGTTCCGGGAAAAACTGTTTTTT. It is translated as CASSFTFREKLFF. This chain uses TRBV7-6 with TRBJ1-4; the D is unclear. The V gene lost 3 bases and the J gene lost 8 bases, with 10 bases spanning the gap. Germline CDR1 reads SGHVS; CDR2 reads FNYEAQ. CDR3 length: 13 residues. The full variable domain, rest sourced from reference TRBV7-6 and TRBJ1-4, is GAGVSQSPRYKVTKRGQDVALRCDPISGHVSLYWYRQALGQGPEFLTYFNYEAQQDKSGLPNDRFSAERPEGSISTLTIQRTEQRDSAMYRCASSFTFREKLFFGSGTQLSVL.

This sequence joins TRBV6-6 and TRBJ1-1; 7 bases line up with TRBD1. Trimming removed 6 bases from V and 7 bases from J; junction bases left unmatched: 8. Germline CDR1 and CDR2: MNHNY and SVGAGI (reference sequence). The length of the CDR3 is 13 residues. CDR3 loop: CASSKQGQLEAFF. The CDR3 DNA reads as TGTGCCAGCAGCAAGCAGGGACAGCTTGAAGCTTTCTTT.

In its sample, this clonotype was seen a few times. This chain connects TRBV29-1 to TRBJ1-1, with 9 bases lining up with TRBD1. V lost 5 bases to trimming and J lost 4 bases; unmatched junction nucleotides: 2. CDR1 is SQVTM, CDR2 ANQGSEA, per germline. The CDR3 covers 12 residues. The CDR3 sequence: CSVYRGLTEAFF. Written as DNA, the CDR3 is TGCAGCGTTTACAGGGGGCTCACTGAAGCTTTCTTT.

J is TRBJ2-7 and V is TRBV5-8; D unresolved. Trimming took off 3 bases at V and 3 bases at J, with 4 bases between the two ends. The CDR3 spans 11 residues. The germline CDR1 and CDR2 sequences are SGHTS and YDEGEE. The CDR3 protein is CASSSIYEQYF. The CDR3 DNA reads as TGTGCCAGCAGCTCAATCTACGAGCAGTACTTC.

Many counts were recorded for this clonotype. The CDR3 spells CASSQEGGRRVYGYTF. In nucleotides, the CDR3 is TGTGCCAGCAGCCAAGAGGGTGGCAGGAGGGTCTATGGCTACACCTTC. The chain recombines TRBV14 with TRBJ1-2; no definite D call. Trimming took 0 bases from V and 4 from J, leaving 15 bases between them. This CDR3 is built from 16 residues. CDR1 is SGHDN and CDR2 is FVKESK in the germline V gene.

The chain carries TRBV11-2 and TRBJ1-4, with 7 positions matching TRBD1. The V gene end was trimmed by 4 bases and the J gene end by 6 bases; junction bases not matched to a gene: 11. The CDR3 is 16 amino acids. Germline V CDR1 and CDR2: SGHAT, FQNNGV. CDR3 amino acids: CASSSGDRVSYEKLFF. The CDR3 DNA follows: TGTGCCAGCAGCTCAGGAGACAGGGTGTCTTATGAAAAACTGTTTTTT.

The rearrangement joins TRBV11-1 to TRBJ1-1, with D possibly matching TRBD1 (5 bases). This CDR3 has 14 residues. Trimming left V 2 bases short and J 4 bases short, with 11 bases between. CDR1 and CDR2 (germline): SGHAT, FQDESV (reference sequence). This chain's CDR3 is CASSLLAGGTEAFF. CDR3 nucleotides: TGTGCCAGCAGCTTATTGGCGGGGGGCACTGAAGCTTTCTTT.

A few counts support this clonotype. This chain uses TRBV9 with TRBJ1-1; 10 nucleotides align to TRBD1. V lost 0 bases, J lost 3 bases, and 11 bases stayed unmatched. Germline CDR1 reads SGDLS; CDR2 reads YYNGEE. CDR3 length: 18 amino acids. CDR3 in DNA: TGTGCCAGCAGCGTAGGGAAGGGGACAGGGGTCGGGGACACTGAAGCTTTCTTT. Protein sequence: CASSVGKGTGVGDTEAFF.

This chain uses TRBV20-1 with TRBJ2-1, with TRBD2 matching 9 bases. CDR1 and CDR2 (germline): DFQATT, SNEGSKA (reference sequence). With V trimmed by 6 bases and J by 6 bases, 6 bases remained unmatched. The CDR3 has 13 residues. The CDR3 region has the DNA TGCAGTGCCTTAGCGGGGGAGTCCAATGAGCAGTTCTTC. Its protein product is CSALAGESNEQFF.

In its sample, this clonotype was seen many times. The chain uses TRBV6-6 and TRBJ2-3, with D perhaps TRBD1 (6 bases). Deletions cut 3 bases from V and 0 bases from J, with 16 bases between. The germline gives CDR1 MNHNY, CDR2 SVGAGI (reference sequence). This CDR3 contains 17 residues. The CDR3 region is CASSYWTDDPSTDTQYF. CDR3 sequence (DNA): TGTGCCAGCAGTTATTGGACAGACGATCCTAGCACAGATACGCAGTATTTT.

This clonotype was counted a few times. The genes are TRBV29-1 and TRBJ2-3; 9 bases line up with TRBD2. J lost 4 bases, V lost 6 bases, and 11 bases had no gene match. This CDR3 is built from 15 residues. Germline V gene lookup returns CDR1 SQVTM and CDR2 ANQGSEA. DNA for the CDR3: TGCAGCGTGACCTGGGCGGGAGGGCCCTCAGATACGCAGTATTTT. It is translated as CSVTWAGGPSDTQYF.

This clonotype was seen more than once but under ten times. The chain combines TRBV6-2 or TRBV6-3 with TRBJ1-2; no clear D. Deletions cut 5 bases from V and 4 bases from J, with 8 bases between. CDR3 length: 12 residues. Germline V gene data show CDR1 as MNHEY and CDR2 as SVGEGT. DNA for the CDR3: TGTGCCAGCAGTCAAGGGATCTATGGCTACACCTTC. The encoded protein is CASSQGIYGYTF.

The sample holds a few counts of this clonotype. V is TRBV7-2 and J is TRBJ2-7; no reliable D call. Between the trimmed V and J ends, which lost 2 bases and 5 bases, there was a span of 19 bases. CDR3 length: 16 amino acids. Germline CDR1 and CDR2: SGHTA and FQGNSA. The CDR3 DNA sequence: TGTGCCAGCAGCTTATGGCACATGGATCATAGTAACGAGCAGTACTTC. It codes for CASSLWHMDHSNEQYF.

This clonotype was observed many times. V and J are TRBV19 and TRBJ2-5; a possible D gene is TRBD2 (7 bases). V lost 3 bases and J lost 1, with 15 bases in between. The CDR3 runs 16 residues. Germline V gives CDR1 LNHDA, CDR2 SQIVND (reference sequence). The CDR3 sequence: CASSIRRGRRQETQYF. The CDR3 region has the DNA TGTGCCAGTAGTATCAGGCGGGGGCGCCGCCAAGAGACCCAGTACTTC.

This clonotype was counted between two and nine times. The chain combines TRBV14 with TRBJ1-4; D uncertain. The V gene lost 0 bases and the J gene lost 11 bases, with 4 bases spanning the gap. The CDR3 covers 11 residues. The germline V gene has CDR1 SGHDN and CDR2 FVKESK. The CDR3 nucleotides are TGTGCCAGCAGCCAAGACCGTAAACTGTTTTTT. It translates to CASSQDRKLFF.

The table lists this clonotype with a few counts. CDR3 nucleotides: TGTGCCAGCAGCTTGGTTATTCTAGGGGCGATCTATGGCTACACCTTC. Amino acid sequence: CASSLVILGAIYGYTF. The chain recombines TRBV11-2 with TRBJ1-2; possible D gene TRBD1, 5 bases. The CDR3 spans 16 residues. Germline values: CDR1 SGHAT, CDR2 FQNNGV. The V end was cut by 3 bases, the J end by 4 bases, with 18 bases between.

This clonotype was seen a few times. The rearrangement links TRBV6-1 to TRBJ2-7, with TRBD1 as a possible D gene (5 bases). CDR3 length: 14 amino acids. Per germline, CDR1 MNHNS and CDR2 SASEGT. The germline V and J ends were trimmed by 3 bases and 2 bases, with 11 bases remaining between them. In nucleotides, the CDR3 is TGTGCCAGCAGTGACAGGGTTCGCGCCTACGAGCAGTACTTC. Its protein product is CASSDRVRAYEQYF.

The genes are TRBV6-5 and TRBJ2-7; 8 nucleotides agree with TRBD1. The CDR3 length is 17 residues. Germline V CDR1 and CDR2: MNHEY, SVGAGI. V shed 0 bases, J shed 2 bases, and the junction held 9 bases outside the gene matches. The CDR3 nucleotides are TGTGCCAGCAGTTACTCCCCAGGGGGCGAGTGGGCCTACGAGCAGTACTTC. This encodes CASSYSPGGEWAYEQYF.

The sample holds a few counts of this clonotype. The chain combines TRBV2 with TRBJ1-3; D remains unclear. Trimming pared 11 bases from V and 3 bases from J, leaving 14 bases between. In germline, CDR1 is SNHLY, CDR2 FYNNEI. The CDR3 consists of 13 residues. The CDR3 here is CALRTEFGNTIYF. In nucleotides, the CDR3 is TGTGCCTTACGGACGGAATTTGGAAACACCATATATTTT.

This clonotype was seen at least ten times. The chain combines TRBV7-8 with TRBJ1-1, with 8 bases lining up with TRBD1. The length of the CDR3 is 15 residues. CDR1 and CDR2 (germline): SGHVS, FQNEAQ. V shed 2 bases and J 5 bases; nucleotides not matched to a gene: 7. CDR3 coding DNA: TGTGCCAGCAGCTTAAACGGACAGGGTAGGACTGAAGCTTTCTTT. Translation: CASSLNGQGRTEAFF. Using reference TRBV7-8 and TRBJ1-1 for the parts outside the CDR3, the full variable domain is GAGVSQSPRYKVAKRGQDVALRCDPISGHVSLFWYQQALGQGPEFLTYFQNEAQLDKSGLPSDRFFAERPEGSVSTLKIQRTQQEDSAVYLCASSLNGQGRTEAFFGQGTRLTVV.

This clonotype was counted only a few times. CDR3 nucleotide sequence: TGTGCCAGCAGCTTAAGCGGGAGTTCATACTACGAGCAGTACTTC. It encodes CASSLSGSSYYEQYF. The V gene is TRBV7-2, the J gene TRBJ2-7, with TRBD2 identical over 8 bases. Germline V gives CDR1 SGHTA, CDR2 FQGNSA. The CDR3 is 15 residues long. V dropped 2 bases and J dropped 3; count of bases not matched to a gene: 6. The whole variable domain, filled in from reference TRBV7-2 and TRBJ2-7, reads GAGVSQSPSNKVTEKGKDVELRCDPISGHTALYWYRQSLGQGLEFLIYFQGNSAPDKSGLPSDRFSAERTGGSVSTLTIQRTQQEDSAVYLCASSLSGSSYYEQYFGPGTRLTVT.

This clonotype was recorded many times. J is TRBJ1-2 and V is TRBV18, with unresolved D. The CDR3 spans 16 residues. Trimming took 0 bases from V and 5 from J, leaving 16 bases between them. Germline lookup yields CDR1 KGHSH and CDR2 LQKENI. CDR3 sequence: CASSPPETILTYGYTF. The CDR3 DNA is TGTGCCAGCTCACCACCGGAAACGATTCTAACTTATGGCTACACCTTC.

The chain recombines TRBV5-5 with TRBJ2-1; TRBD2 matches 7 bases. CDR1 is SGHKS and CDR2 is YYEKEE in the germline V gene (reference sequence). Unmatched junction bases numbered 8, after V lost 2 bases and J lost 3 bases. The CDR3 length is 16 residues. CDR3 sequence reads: CASSFTSEGVYNEQFF. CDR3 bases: TGTGCCAGCAGCTTTACTAGCGAAGGGGTCTACAATGAGCAGTTCTTC.

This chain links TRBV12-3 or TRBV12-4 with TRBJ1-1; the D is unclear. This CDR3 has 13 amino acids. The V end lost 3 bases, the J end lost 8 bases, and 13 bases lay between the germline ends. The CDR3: CASSLVGQLEAFF. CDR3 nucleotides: TGTGCCAGCAGTTTGGTCGGGCAGTTAGAAGCTTTCTTT.

Here the CDR3 DNA reads TGTGCCAGCAGCTTCCGCGAGAATACATGGGTCGAGCAGTTCTTC. It specifies CASSFRENTWVEQFF. The chain joins TRBV27 to TRBJ2-1; unclear D gene. Between the trimmed V and J ends, which lost 6 bases and 10 bases, there was a span of 22 bases. The CDR3 is made up of 15 amino acids. Looked up from germline, CDR1 is MNHEY and CDR2 is SMNVEV (reference sequence).

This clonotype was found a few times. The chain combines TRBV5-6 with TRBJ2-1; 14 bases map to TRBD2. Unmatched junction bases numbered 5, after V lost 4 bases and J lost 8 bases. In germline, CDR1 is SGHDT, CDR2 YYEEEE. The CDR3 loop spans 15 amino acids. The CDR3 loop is CASSDGTSGSYEQFF. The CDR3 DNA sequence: TGTGCCAGCAGCGATGGGACTAGCGGGAGCTATGAGCAGTTCTTC.

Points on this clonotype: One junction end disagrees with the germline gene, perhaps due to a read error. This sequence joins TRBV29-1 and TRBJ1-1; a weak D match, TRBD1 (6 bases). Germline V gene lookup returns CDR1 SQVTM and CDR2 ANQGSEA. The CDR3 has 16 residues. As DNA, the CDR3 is TGCAGCGTTGATGCCCCGGGACACTCGGGGGCCACTGAAGCTTTTTTT. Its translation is CSVDAPGHSGATEAFF.

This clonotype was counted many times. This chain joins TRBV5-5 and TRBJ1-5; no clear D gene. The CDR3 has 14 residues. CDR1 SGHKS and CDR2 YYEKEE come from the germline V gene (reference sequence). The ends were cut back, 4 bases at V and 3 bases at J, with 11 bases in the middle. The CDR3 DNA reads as TGTGCCAGCAGCCTCTACGATTCCAATCAGCCCCAGCATTTT. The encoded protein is CASSLYDSNQPQHF.